The 8 T cell receptor beta chains in this list originate from one sample, sequenced in a study of tumor-infiltrating lymphocytes in localized non-small cell lung cancer (dated by TCRdb to the early 2020s). Receptors were amplified or captured by the immunoSEQ multiplex PCR assay. Held by TCRdb, this immuneACCESS table contains in-frame sequences only and omits some clones. Under half of the omission traces to an unresolved V gene where checked; the cause of the rest is unknown. Present in this sample are roughly 15,000 clones, roughly 75% of which were seen just once. The top ten clonotypes cover around 21% of the sample. The sequenced sample consisted of uninvolved lung tissue not adjacent to the tumor. These receptors all come from a human donor with non-small cell lung cancer.

The chain carries TRBV10-3 and TRBJ2-5; D uncertain. With 2 bases removed from V and 4 bases from J, the gap between germline ends came to 2 bases. Germline assignment: CDR1 ENHRY and CDR2 SYGVKD. CDR3 length equals 11 residues. The CDR3 here is CAISERETQYF. CDR3 in DNA: TGTGCCATCAGTGAGCGAGAGACCCAGTACTTC.

The chain uses TRBV9 and TRBJ2-5, with 7 nucleotides matching TRBD2. The length of the CDR3 is 14 residues. Trimming at V came to 2 bases and at J to 4 bases, leaving 5 bases not matched to a gene. CDR1 is SGDLS and CDR2 is YYNGEE in the germline V gene. The CDR3 region has the DNA TGTGCCAGCAGCGTGACTAGCACAGGAGAGACCCAGTACTTC. Its translation is CASSVTSTGETQYF.

The chain couples TRBV5-1 to TRBJ1-1, with 11 positions matching TRBD1. V dropped 3 bases and J dropped 1; count of bases not matched to a gene: 8. Germline loops: CDR1 SGHRS, CDR2 YFSETQ. This CDR3 is built from 17 residues. This CDR3 reads CASSSGTGGSWNTEAFF. CDR3 bases: TGCGCCAGCAGCTCCGGGACAGGGGGATCGTGGAACACTGAAGCTTTCTTT. The variable domain in full, with the rest retrieved from reference TRBV5-1 and TRBJ1-1, is KAGVTQTPRYLIKTRGQQVTLSCSPISGHRSVSWYQQTPGQGLQFLFEYFSETQRNKGNFPGRFSGRQFSNSRSEMNVSTLELGDSALYLCASSSGTGGSWNTEAFFGQGTRLTVV.

This clone has just one count. The chain employs TRBV19 and TRBJ2-7; the D gene could be TRBD1 or TRBD2 (5 bases each). The germline CDR1 and CDR2 sequences are LNHDA and SQIVND (reference sequence). The CDR3 is 15 amino acids. V dropped 5 bases and J dropped 0 bases, with 14 bases sitting between them. The CDR3 sequence is CASSVSGTASYEQYF. CDR3 sequence (DNA): TGTGCCAGTAGTGTCTCCGGGACGGCCTCCTACGAGCAGTACTTC.

The chain links TRBV19 to TRBJ1-2; no definite D call. This CDR3 has 15 amino acids. Trimming stripped 0 bases from V and 2 bases from J, with 10 bases between. CDR1 and CDR2 from the germline V gene are LNHDA and SQIVND (reference sequence). The CDR3 sequence is CASSIEATNNYGYTF. In DNA form, the CDR3 reads TGTGCCAGTAGTATAGAGGCGACAAACAACTATGGCTACACCTTC.

The chain employs TRBV20-1 and TRBJ1-2; the D is unclear. Looked up from germline, CDR1 is DFQATT and CDR2 is SNEGSKA (reference sequence). CDR3 length: 10 amino acids. The ends were cut back, 6 bases at V and 4 bases at J, with 6 bases in the middle. The CDR3 sequence is CSAEGYGYTF. CDR3 sequence (DNA): TGCAGTGCCGAGGGCTATGGCTACACCTTC.

This clone was detected once. The chain has TRBV29-1 and TRBJ2-1, with D possibly TRBD1 on 6 matching bases. CDR3 length equals 11 residues. From germline, CDR1 is SQVTM and CDR2 ANQGSEA. V shed 8 bases and J shed 7 bases, with 12 bases lying between them. CDR3 residues: CSSYRENEQFF. DNA of the CDR3: TGCAGCTCATACAGGGAGAATGAGCAGTTCTTC.

The rearrangement uses TRBV2 and TRBJ2-7; TRBD1 agrees at 8 bases. Germline V lookup: CDR1 SNHLY, CDR2 FYNNEI. After removal of 3 bases from V and 5 bases from J, the junction contained 6 bases not matched to a gene. The CDR3 is 14 residues long. The CDR3 loop is CASSDRTGFHEQYF. The DNA for the CDR3 is TGTGCCAGCAGTGACCGGACAGGGTTCCACGAGCAGTACTTC.